This TCR beta chain was profiled in a study of shared clonotypes between healthy human individuals. The wider study: CD4 naive and CD4 memory each took three plates per donor, while CD8 naive took two and CD8 memory one. Study conclusions and caveats: Four donors held around 5% of naive CD4 clonotypes in common.

Profiled with immunoSEQ multiplex PCR; TCRdb holds only in-frame clones, not every one. The data hold 2 million to 2.5 million clones, with around 95% observed a single time. For this clone: The antigen remains unidentified.

The donor population consisted of healthy HIV-negative adults with no recent acute infections or vaccinations. The CDR3 runs to 16 residues. V lost 3 bases to trimming and J lost 5 bases, with 20 bases between them. Germline-derived CDR1 and CDR2 are GTSNPN and SVGIG (reference sequence). Sequencing input: naive CD4+ T cells sorted from blood. Subset denoted: CD45RA+ positively selected. The rearrangement links TRBV30 to TRBJ1-5, with no clear D. This sequence was found in a man aged 18-30 years in good health. DNA for the CDR3: TGTGCCTGGAGGGCCCCAGGTTCTGGGGTGGATCAGCCCCAGCATTTT. Protein product: CAWRAPGSGVDQPQHF.